This passage covers 2 T cell receptor beta chains from one sample sequenced in a study of shared T cell receptors in the human thymus. The protocol was immunoSEQ multiplex PCR, while the TCRdb copy is restricted to in-frame clones and leaves out a portion. Of hundreds of thousands of clones listed, around 87% are singletons. Separately, the same data were catalogued under a study of human thymus T cells.

Input material: thymocytes. These receptors came from a boy in the first two years of life with a congenital heart defect.

The V call is TRBV12-5, the J call TRBJ2-7; D is perhaps TRBD2 (5 bases). V lost 1 base and J lost 0, with 10 bases in between. The CDR3 loop spans 15 amino acids. The V gene's germline CDR1 is LGHNT and CDR2 FRNRAP. The CDR3 region has the DNA TGTGCTAGTGGTTTGGCGGGGAGCCCCTCCTACGAGCAGTACTTC. Its protein product is CASGLAGSPSYEQYF.

The rearrangement uses TRBV14 and TRBJ2-1; D unclear. Germline V gene lookup returns CDR1 SGHDN and CDR2 FVKESK. The V end lost 2 bases, the J end lost 2 bases, and 10 bases lay between the germline ends. CDR3 size: 15 residues. CDR3 bases: TGTGCCAGCAGCCAAAGGAGAATCCCCTACAATGAGCAGTTCTTC. Residues: CASSQRRIPYNEQFF.